This entry is about one T cell receptor (beta chain). Its antigen remains unidentified. The data were taken from a study of T cell repertoires in cytomegalovirus infection. The overall study: HLA-B-restricted CMV epitopes that are well studied, plus recently identified HLA-C-restricted ones, were used by the study. Public TCR beta signature analysis indicated the presence of both CMV infection and matching HLA type. General observations from the study: CMV carriers with the relevant HLA were identified by cumulative public TCR beta family frequency. CMV-specific HLA-C-restricted TCR beta clonotypes dominated the ex vivo response.

Via MiXCR, TCRdb re-called the reads, giving one row per CDR3 protein. The table lists roughly 920,000 distinct CDR3 sequences, 30% to 40% of them singletons, with over 12% in the top ten. The germline V and J ends were trimmed by 6 bases and 0 bases, with 15 bases remaining between them. CDR3 length: 15 residues. Germline lookup yields CDR1 MRHNA and CDR2 SNTAGT. The sequence came from a human donor in good health (CMV status not recorded). Some clones in this sample may be carry-over from other donors' samples. The specimen comprised cultured CD8+ T cells from PBMCs, sampled from culture after CMV antigen stimulation. The chain recombines TRBV6-4 with TRBJ2-7, with D tentatively TRBD1 (6 bases). CDR3 DNA sequence: TGTGCCAGCAGAGAGTGGGACACCGCCTCCTACGAGCAGTACTTC. It codes for CASREWDTASYEQYF.